The entry below gives a single T cell receptor (beta chain) sequence along with its context. The V and J ends lost 2 bases and 0 bases respectively, with 13 bases between them. Germline V gene data show CDR1 as MNHEY and CDR2 as SVGAGI. The CDR3 consists of 16 residues. This entry is derived from a study of OX40 agonist ivuxolimab in advanced cancers. Overall study: Aged roughly 23 to 79 with a mean of roughly 65 years, they were more than 80% male.

Using immunoSEQ multiplex PCR, the repertoire was profiled, and TCRdb retains in-frame clones only, with some absent. The table records tens of thousands of clones, 75% to 90% of them present only once. The chain recombines TRBV6-5 with TRBJ1-1; perhaps TRBD1 as D (5 bases). This TCR derives from an adult with an advanced solid tumor such as melanoma, head and neck, liver or kidney cancer. This specimen was CD4+ or CD8+ T cells sorted from blood, taken in a trial of the OX40 agonist ivuxolimab. This CDR3 is CASSYGASPMNTEAFF. The CDR3 nucleotides are TGTGCCAGCAGTTACGGGGCCAGTCCCATGAACACTGAAGCTTTCTTT.